Each of the 21 T cell receptor beta chains below was sequenced from the same sample in a study of blood T cell repertoires in COVID-19 (dated by TCRdb to about 2020). Preparation of the library involved the immunoSEQ multiplex PCR assay. Here the immuneACCESS table is served through TCRdb, limited to in-frame sequences with V and J called. Missing clones are a known gap in these copies; in checked studies unresolved V genes cover under half, and the rest lacks a known reason. The table for this sample lists over 200,000 clones; around 90% of them were counted only once. The ten biggest clones cover about 0.65% of the sample. Sequenced: peripheral blood. The receptors derive from a human donor in a cohort sampled during active COVID-19.

The gene calls are TRBV4-1 and TRBJ2-7, with 8 bases that match TRBD2. Trimming took 0 bases from V and 4 from J; bases not matched to a gene: 2. CDR1 is MGHRA and CDR2 is YSYEKL in the germline V gene. The CDR3 runs 14 residues. The CDR3 loop is CASSQDSGAYEQYF. The CDR3 DNA reads TGCGCCAGCAGCCAAGATAGCGGGGCGTACGAGCAGTACTTC.

On this clone itself: The same CDR3 arises from other DNA sequences in this sample as well. The V call is TRBV5-1, the J call TRBJ2-7; D gene uncertain. Trimming pared 0 bases from V and 4 bases from J, leaving 5 bases between. The CDR3 loop spans 12 amino acids. The germline V gene has CDR1 SGHRS and CDR2 YFSETQ. This chain's CDR3 is CASSLDGYEQYF. The DNA for the CDR3 is TGCGCCAGCAGCTTGGACGGGTACGAGCAGTACTTC.

The V gene is TRBV9, the J gene TRBJ2-7; 7 bases are a match to TRBD1. This CDR3 has 16 residues. Germline V gene lookup returns CDR1 SGDLS and CDR2 YYNGEE. J lost 3 bases, V lost 4 bases, and 13 bases had no gene match. The CDR3 nucleotides read TGTGCCAGCAGCCCTCTTTCATGGGGACAGCTCTACGAGCAGTACTTC. Protein sequence: CASSPLSWGQLYEQYF.

This clone was found once. This rearrangement joins TRBV6-5 to TRBJ1-5; 7 bases align to TRBD1. The V and J ends lost 5 bases and 5 bases, in that order; junction bases with no gene match: 9. The CDR3 length is 15 residues. The germline gives CDR1 MNHEY, CDR2 SVGAGI. Written as DNA, the CDR3 is TGTGCCAGCAGTACTCGACAGGGTATTCATCAGCCCCAGCATTTT. It encodes CASSTRQGIHQPQHF.

This clone was seen a few times. This chain uses TRBV6-2 or TRBV6-3 with TRBJ1-1; D gene unclear. Germline assignment: CDR1 MNHEY and CDR2 SVGEGT. Between the trimmed V and J ends, which lost 4 bases and 2 bases, there was a span of 8 bases. The CDR3 is 13 residues long. CDR3 sequence reads: CASSSTINTEAFF. The CDR3 DNA reads TGTGCCAGCAGTTCAACAATCAACACTGAAGCTTTCTTT.

This rearrangement joins TRBV2 to TRBJ1-1; a weak D match, TRBD1 (6 bases). V was cut by 6 bases and J by 0 bases, with 14 bases left in between. Germline lookup yields CDR1 SNHLY and CDR2 FYNNEI. The CDR3 loop spans 15 amino acids. The CDR3 loop is CASSPLTGLNTEAFF. The CDR3 nucleotides read TGTGCCAGCAGCCCCCTCACAGGGCTGAACACTGAAGCTTTCTTT.

V and J are TRBV5-8 and TRBJ2-7; possibly TRBD1 for D (6 bases). Trimming shortened V by 6 bases and J by 1 base, and 11 bases separated the two germline ends. This CDR3 region has 13 residues. From germline, CDR1 is SGHTS and CDR2 YDEGEE. The CDR3 nucleotides are TGTGCCAGCATCTCAGGGGTATCCTACGAGCAGTACTTC. It translates to CASISGVSYEQYF.

This chain uses TRBV9 with TRBJ1-2, with 8 nucleotides matching TRBD1. The CDR3 extends over 16 amino acids. The V and J ends lost 0 bases and 6 bases, in that order; junction bases with no gene match: 10. Germline values: CDR1 SGDLS, CDR2 YYNGEE. The chain's CDR3 is CASSVGIPGQGNGYTF. CDR3 DNA sequence: TGTGCCAGCAGCGTAGGAATTCCAGGACAGGGTAATGGCTACACCTTC.

The J gene is TRBJ1-3, the V gene TRBV5-1; TRBD1 matches at 7 bases. The CDR3 loop spans 14 amino acids. V was clipped by 7 bases and J by 0 bases; unmatched bases: 4. Germline CDR1 SGHRS, CDR2 YFSETQ. The CDR3 DNA sequence: TGCGCCAGCGCGGGGACAGCCTCTGGAAACACCATATATTTT. It yields the protein CASAGTASGNTIYF. Filled out from reference TRBV5-1 and TRBJ1-3, the complete variable domain reads KAGVTQTPRYLIKTRGQQVTLSCSPISGHRSVSWYQQTPGQGLQFLFEYFSETQRNKGNFPGRFSGRQFSNSRSEMNVSTLELGDSALYLCASAGTASGNTIYFGEGSWLTVV.

The chain uses TRBV5-1 and TRBJ2-1; possible D gene TRBD2, 6 bases. CDR3 length: 18 residues. CDR1 and CDR2 from the germline V gene are SGHRS and YFSETQ. Trimming took off 4 bases at V and 0 bases at J, with 20 bases between the two ends. The CDR3 sequence: CASSGRSGLPSSYNEQFF. CDR3 in DNA: TGCGCCAGCAGCGGGCGCTCCGGACTACCATCCTCCTACAATGAGCAGTTCTTC.

V usage is TRBV19 and J usage is TRBJ1-4; weak D call: TRBD1 (6 bases). Germline values: CDR1 LNHDA, CDR2 SQIVND (reference sequence). V lost 6 bases, J lost 4 bases, and 12 bases lay in between. This CDR3 has 14 amino acids. In DNA form, the CDR3 reads TGTGCCAGTAGGGCAGGGGTGGATAATGAAAAACTGTTTTTT. Its protein product is CASRAGVDNEKLFF. The full variable domain, in which reference TRBV19 and TRBJ1-4 provide the parts outside the CDR3, is DGGITQSPKYLFRKEGQNVTLSCEQNLNHDAMYWYRQDPGQGLRLIYYSQIVNDFQKGDIAEGYSVSREKKESFPLTVTSAQKNPTAFYLCASRAGVDNEKLFFGSGTQLSVL.

J is TRBJ2-7 and V is TRBV7-9; D remains unclear. Germline CDR1 SEHNR, CDR2 FQNEAQ (reference sequence). Deletions cut 10 bases from V and 0 bases from J, with 16 bases between. This CDR3 comprises 14 residues. DNA of the CDR3: TGTGCCACTTCCACAACACGGAGCTCCTACGAGCAGTACTTC. Its translation is CATSTTRSSYEQYF. Variable domain in full (rest from reference TRBV7-9 and TRBJ2-7): DTGVSQNPRHKITKRGQNVTFRCDPISEHNRLYWYRQTLGQGPEFLTYFQNEAQLEKSRLLSDRFSAERPKGSFSTLEIQRTEQGDSAMYLCATSTTRSSYEQYFGPGTRLTVT.

This CDR3 reads CASADGGTQAFF. The CDR3 DNA reads as TGTGCCAGTGCAGATGGGGGGACGCAAGCTTTCTTT. The rearrangement uses TRBV19 and TRBJ1-1, with D maybe TRBD1 (5 bases). The germline gives CDR1 LNHDA, CDR2 SQIVND (reference sequence). V was cut by 8 bases and J by 9 bases, with 16 bases left in between. The CDR3 has 12 amino acids.

The chain employs TRBV9 and TRBJ2-6; 7 nucleotides align to TRBD1. The CDR3 loop spans 16 amino acids. With 3 bases clipped from V and 0 bases from J, the junction kept 3 bases outside the gene matches. CDR1 is SGDLS and CDR2 is YYNGEE in the germline V gene. The CDR3 loop is CASSARTGSGANVLTF. The CDR3 bases are TGTGCCAGCAGCGCCCGGACAGGCTCTGGGGCCAACGTCCTGACTTTC.

This chain connects TRBV4-3 to TRBJ2-6, with TRBD1 identical over 7 bases. J gave up 4 bases and V 3 bases, and 3 bases lay outside the gene matches. Per germline, CDR1 LGHNA and CDR2 YSLEER. The CDR3 is 15 residues long. CDR3 in amino acids: CASSQTGYGANVLTF. In nucleotides, the CDR3 is TGCGCCAGCAGCCAGACAGGGTACGGGGCCAACGTCCTGACTTTC.

This chain joins TRBV7-8 and TRBJ2-7; D unclear. This CDR3 region has 13 residues. The V gene lost 1 base and the J gene lost 1 base, with 5 bases spanning the gap. In germline, CDR1 is SGHVS, CDR2 FQNEAQ. CDR3 sequence (DNA): TGTGCCAGCAGCTTAGGTATGTCCTACGAGCAGTACTTC. It encodes CASSLGMSYEQYF.

This chain uses TRBV28 with TRBJ1-2; D might be TRBD1 (5 bases). Germline loops: CDR1 MDHEN, CDR2 SYDVKM. There are 15 residues in the CDR3. V lost 5 bases to trimming and J lost 2 bases, with 15 bases between them. The CDR3 sequence is CASSPSTAGNYGYTF. As DNA, the CDR3 is TGTGCCAGCAGTCCATCGACAGCTGGGAACTATGGCTACACCTTC.

The V gene is TRBV7-2, the J gene TRBJ1-2, with D unclear. This CDR3 comprises 12 residues. The germline CDR1 and CDR2 sequences are SGHTA and FQGNSA. Trimming left V 1 base short and J 6 bases short, with 6 bases between. The CDR3 is CASSLGGNGYTF. The DNA of the CDR3 is TGTGCCAGCAGCTTAGGAGGAAATGGCTACACCTTC.

This clone was picked up one time. The genes are TRBV7-2 and TRBJ1-4; D is uncertain. The CDR3 consists of 13 residues. The V and J ends lost 2 bases and 5 bases respectively, with 6 bases between them. Germline CDR1 and CDR2: SGHTA and FQGNSA. The CDR3 region has the DNA TGTGCCAGCAGCTTATGGGAGAATGAAAAACTGTTTTTT. This codes for CASSLWENEKLFF.

The chain joins TRBV5-4 to TRBJ1-3, with no clear D. The V end lost 4 bases, the J end lost 2 bases, and 10 bases lay between the germline ends. The V gene's germline CDR1 is SGHNT and CDR2 YYREEE (reference sequence). This CDR3 has 14 residues. Here the CDR3 DNA reads TGTGCCAGCAGCCTTTCACAGACTGGAAACACCATATATTTT. This sequence encodes CASSLSQTGNTIYF.

The chain joins TRBV19 to TRBJ2-5; 12 nucleotides agree with TRBD2. The V segment lost 6 bases and the J segment 5 bases; nucleotides outside the gene matches: 1. Germline CDR1 is LNHDA and CDR2 is SQIVND (reference sequence). The CDR3 runs to 13 residues. The CDR3 reads CASRTSGRETQYF. The CDR3 DNA sequence: TGTGCCAGTAGAACTAGCGGGAGGGAGACCCAGTACTTC.